The 29 T cell receptor beta chains given below trace back to one sample, sequenced in a study of T cell responses to AZD1222 COVID-19 vaccine. This table comes from immunoSEQ multiplex PCR, and its TCRdb copy is limited to in-frame clones, with some not included. The sample has some 130,000 clones; 80% to 90% are singletons. The sequenced sample was peripheral blood, obtained on day 0 of AZD1222 vaccination. These TCRs come from an adult in good health.

The V call is TRBV6-5, the J call TRBJ2-3, with 8 bases lining up with TRBD1. The CDR3 has 13 residues. V lost 6 bases, J lost 6 bases, and 5 bases stayed unmatched. Germline V gives CDR1 MNHEY, CDR2 SVGAGI. The CDR3 DNA is TGTGCCAGCAGGACAGGGGTCAGGGATACGCAGTATTTT. This encodes CASRTGVRDTQYF.

This rearrangement joins TRBV27 to TRBJ1-1; D ambiguous. Per the germline V gene, CDR1 is MNHEY and CDR2 is SMNVEV (reference sequence). With 1 base removed from V and 0 bases from J, the gap between germline ends came to 9 bases. CDR3 length: 15 residues. CDR3 sequence reads: CASSLYGRMNTEAFF. DNA for the CDR3: TGTGCCAGCAGTTTATATGGCAGGATGAACACTGAAGCTTTCTTT.

DNA for the CDR3: TGTGCCAGCAGCTTATCCCAGCAAGAGACCCAGTACTTC. Amino acids: CASSLSQQETQYF. This chain connects TRBV7-2 to TRBJ2-5; no definite D call. Germline assignment: CDR1 SGHTA and CDR2 FQGNSA. The length of the CDR3 is 13 residues. V shed 2 bases and J shed 2 bases, with 6 bases lying between them. Combining the CDR3 with reference TRBV7-2 and TRBJ2-5 gives the whole variable domain GAGVSQSPSNKVTEKGKDVELRCDPISGHTALYWYRQSLGQGLEFLIYFQGNSAPDKSGLPSDRFSAERTGGSVSTLTIQRTQQEDSAVYLCASSLSQQETQYFGPGTRLLVL.

The gene calls are TRBV7-2 and TRBJ1-1; the D gene is possibly TRBD1 (5 bases). The ends were cut back, 8 bases at V and 6 bases at J, with 13 bases in the middle. The CDR3 spans 12 residues. Germline V gene data show CDR1 as SGHTA and CDR2 as FQGNSA. The DNA of the CDR3 is TGTGCCAGCCGAAACGGGGCAGCTGAAGCTTTCTTT. It is translated as CASRNGAAEAFF.

The V call is TRBV6-6, the J call TRBJ2-1; 8 bases map to TRBD1. This CDR3 has 14 residues. V lost 0 bases to trimming and J lost 6 bases; unmatched junction nucleotides: 1. The germline gives CDR1 MNHNY, CDR2 SVGAGI (reference sequence). CDR3 sequence (DNA): TGTGCCAGCAGTTACTCGCAGGGGGCCAATGAGCAGTTCTTC. It codes for CASSYSQGANEQFF.

This clone was seen just once. V is TRBV28 and J is TRBJ2-7, with D perhaps TRBD2 (6 bases). Germline V gene sequence: CDR1 MDHEN, CDR2 SYDVKM. The CDR3 has 13 amino acids. Between the trimmed V and J ends, which lost 10 bases and 0 bases, there was a span of 13 bases. As DNA, the CDR3 is TGTGCCACCCAGCCCGGGGGCTCCTACGAGCAGTACTTC. Translating gives CATQPGGSYEQYF.

This chain uses TRBV7-8 with TRBJ2-1, with D possibly being TRBD2 (6 bases). The CDR3 is 14 residues long. V was shortened by 5 bases and J by 6 bases, with 14 bases between the two germline ends. Germline CDR1 reads SGHVS; CDR2 reads FQNEAQ. CDR3 nucleotides: TGTGCCAGCAGCCCGTCGGGGCGGGGCAATGAGCAGTTCTTC. Protein sequence: CASSPSGRGNEQFF.

The rearrangement uses TRBV5-6 and TRBJ1-4, with D possibly matching TRBD1 (5 bases). CDR3 length: 13 residues. The ends were cut back, 4 bases at V and 4 bases at J, with 8 bases in the middle. Per the germline V gene, CDR1 is SGHDT and CDR2 is YYEEEE. CDR3 in DNA: TGTGCCAGCAGCGGGGACCGTAATGAAAAACTGTTTTTT. Protein sequence: CASSGDRNEKLFF.

The J gene is TRBJ2-7, the V gene TRBV6-5, with 10 bases identical to TRBD1. Germline V CDR1 and CDR2: MNHEY, SVGAGI. After removal of 4 bases from V and 4 bases from J, the junction contained 1 base not matched to a gene. The CDR3 spans 13 residues. The CDR3 loop is CASSWTGGYEQYF. The CDR3 DNA reads as TGTGCCAGCAGTTGGACAGGGGGTTACGAGCAGTACTTC.

The V gene is TRBV7-9, the J gene TRBJ2-2, with unresolved D. Germline V gene lookup returns CDR1 SEHNR and CDR2 FQNEAQ (reference sequence). Trimming took 4 bases from V and 7 from J, leaving 7 bases between them. The CDR3 has 12 residues. This chain's CDR3 is CASSYSDGELFF. CDR3 nucleotides: TGTGCCAGCAGCTACTCCGACGGGGAGCTGTTTTTT.

This chain links TRBV7-7 with TRBJ2-5, with unresolved D. CDR3 length: 15 residues. Trimming took 1 base from V and 1 from J, leaving 10 bases between them. Per the germline V gene, CDR1 is SSHAT and CDR2 is FNYEAQ (reference sequence). The CDR3 sequence is CASSLGIVTQETQYF. The CDR3 bases are TGTGCCAGCAGCTTAGGGATAGTTACCCAAGAGACCCAGTACTTC. The full variable domain, completed using reference TRBV7-7 and TRBJ2-5, is GAGVSQSPRYKVTKRGQDVTLRCDPISSHATLYWYQQALGQGPEFLTYFNYEAQPDKSGLPSDRFSAERPEGSISTLTIQRTEQRDSAMYRCASSLGIVTQETQYFGPGTRLLVL.

The chain combines TRBV11-3 with TRBJ2-1; D is undetermined. Germline V gives CDR1 SGHNT, CDR2 YENEEA. The CDR3 totals 15 residues. V shed 6 bases and J shed 4 bases, with 16 bases lying between them. CDR3 in amino acids: CASRLYDGPYNEQFF. The CDR3 nucleotides are TGTGCCAGCAGGCTATACGATGGGCCATACAATGAGCAGTTCTTC. Looking up the rest from reference TRBV11-3 and TRBJ2-1 gives the full variable domain: EAGVVQSPRYKIIEKKQPVAFWCNPISGHNTLYWYLQNLGQGPELLIRYENEEAVDDSQLPKDRFSAERLKGVDSTLKIQPAELGDSAVYLCASRLYDGPYNEQFFGPGTRLTVL.

A note on this clone: A read error may produce the germline difference seen at one junction end. The rearrangement uses TRBV7-2 and TRBJ1-4; a weak D match, TRBD1 (6 bases). Germline CDR1 is SGHTA and CDR2 is FQGNSA. There are 16 residues in the CDR3. This CDR3 reads CVSSARQVATNEKLFF. The DNA of the CDR3 is TGTGTCAGCAGCGCCCGACAGGTTGCAACTAATGAAAAACTGTTTTTT.

Details on this clone: The same CDR3 arises from other DNA sequences in this sample as well. The rearrangement links TRBV18 to TRBJ1-1; 7 bases agree with TRBD1. Per germline, CDR1 KGHSH and CDR2 LQKENI. The CDR3 loop spans 14 amino acids. V lost 2 bases to trimming and J lost 1 base; unmatched junction nucleotides: 1. In DNA, the CDR3 is TGTGCCAGCTCACCAAACAGGGGGAACACTGAAGCTTTCTTT. Residues: CASSPNRGNTEAFF.

V and J are TRBV18 and TRBJ2-5, with D unclear. CDR1 and CDR2 (germline): KGHSH, LQKENI. This CDR3 has 11 residues. V gave up 5 bases and J gave up 2 bases, with 3 bases separating them. The CDR3 here is CASSEQETQYF. The CDR3 DNA reads as TGTGCCAGCTCAGAGCAAGAGACCCAGTACTTC.

The DNA for the CDR3 is TGTGCCAGTGACGACAGGCAATGGGGCTACACCTTC. Translation gives CASDDRQWGYTF. The chain is built from TRBV19 and TRBJ1-2, with D perhaps matching TRBD1 (6 bases). The CDR3 consists of 12 residues. Looked up from germline, CDR1 is LNHDA and CDR2 is SQIVND (reference sequence). With 8 bases removed from V and 8 bases from J, the gap between germline ends came to 15 bases.

This chain connects TRBV18 to TRBJ2-7, with TRBD1 identical over 10 bases. The V gene end was trimmed by 2 bases and the J gene end by 5 bases; junction bases not matched to a gene: 3. CDR3 length: 14 amino acids. CDR1 KGHSH and CDR2 LQKENI come from the germline V gene. The CDR3 DNA reads as TGTGCCAGCTCACCAAGACAGGGGGCAAACGAGCAGTACTTC. The encoded protein is CASSPRQGANEQYF. The full variable domain, its missing parts supplied by reference TRBV18 and TRBJ2-7, is NAGVMQNPRHLVRRRGQEARLRCSPMKGHSHVYWYRQLPEEGLKFMVYLQKENIIDESGMPKERFSAEFPKEGPSILRIQQVVRGDSAAYFCASSPRQGANEQYFGPGTRLTVT.

The chain is built from TRBV2 and TRBJ2-3, with TRBD2 matching 8 bases. The CDR3 sequence is 15 residues long. Germline V gene data show CDR1 as SNHLY and CDR2 as FYNNEI. V was clipped by 7 bases and J by 3 bases; unmatched bases: 9. The CDR3 DNA sequence: TGTGCCAGCACGGGGGGGGGAGTTCTTACAGATACGCAGTATTTT. This translates into CASTGGGVLTDTQYF.

Only a few counts were recorded for this clone. V is TRBV27 and J is TRBJ2-1; a possible D gene is TRBD2 (6 bases). The CDR3 is 15 amino acids. From germline, CDR1 is MNHEY and CDR2 SMNVEV (reference sequence). V lost 2 bases and J 2 bases, leaving 10 bases between the germline ends. CDR3 in DNA: TGTGCCAGCAGTTTAGCGGGACGGGCCTACAATGAGCAGTTCTTC. This gives the protein CASSLAGRAYNEQFF.

V is TRBV6-5 and J is TRBJ1-1; D is ambiguous. The CDR3 runs 13 residues. Germline CDR1 reads MNHEY; CDR2 reads SVGAGI. The V gene lost 5 bases and the J gene lost 0 bases, with 7 bases spanning the gap. The CDR3 loop reads CASSIRVNTEAFF. DNA for the CDR3: TGTGCCAGCAGTATCAGAGTGAACACTGAAGCTTTCTTT.

This chain uses TRBV2 with TRBJ1-2; 9 nucleotides match TRBD1. The CDR3 is 14 amino acids. With V trimmed by 3 bases and J by 4 bases, 3 bases remained unmatched. Germline lookup yields CDR1 SNHLY and CDR2 FYNNEI. CDR3 sequence: CASSDGTGSYGYTF. The CDR3 DNA is TGTGCCAGCAGTGACGGGACAGGGAGCTATGGCTACACCTTC.

This chain connects TRBV12-5 to TRBJ2-1; TRBD1 is a possible D gene (5 bases). This CDR3 contains 14 residues. Germline values: CDR1 LGHNT, CDR2 FRNRAP. The V end lost 6 bases, the J end lost 0 bases, and 9 bases lay between the germline ends. CDR3: CASGGQTSYNEQFF. CDR3 DNA: TGTGCTAGTGGGGGGCAGACCTCCTACAATGAGCAGTTCTTC.

The gene calls are TRBV5-4 and TRBJ2-7; the match to TRBD2 covers 11 bases. The V segment lost 4 bases and the J segment 5 bases; nucleotides outside the gene matches: 8. This CDR3 is built from 15 residues. The germline V gene encodes CDR1 SGHNT and CDR2 YYREEE (reference sequence). CDR3 sequence (DNA): TGTGCCAGCAGCCTGTCTAGCGGGAGGAACCACGAGCAGTACTTC. As protein: CASSLSSGRNHEQYF.

This chain joins TRBV6-6 and TRBJ2-7; TRBD2 matches at 8 bases. Germline V CDR1 and CDR2: MNHNY, SVGAGI (reference sequence). The CDR3 totals 17 residues. The trim removed 5 bases at V and 3 bases at J, leaving 15 bases unmatched. CDR3 coding DNA: TGTGCCAGCAGTCCCCGTGGTAGCGGGGCCCAAAACTACGAGCAGTACTTC. It translates to CASSPRGSGAQNYEQYF.

CDR3 residues: CASSPRDGPYGYTF. CDR3 coding DNA: TGCGCCAGCAGCCCCCGGGACGGGCCTTATGGCTACACCTTC. The chain couples TRBV5-1 to TRBJ1-2, with D possibly matching TRBD1 (5 bases). The CDR3 length is 14 residues. CDR1 and CDR2 from the germline V gene are SGHRS and YFSETQ. With 4 bases removed from V and 5 bases from J, the gap between germline ends came to 15 bases.

The CDR3 region is CASSPEGTRGFYGYTF. Here the CDR3 DNA reads TGTGCCAGCAGCCCCGAAGGGACCCGCGGTTTCTATGGCTACACCTTC. V usage is TRBV7-2 and J usage is TRBJ1-2, with D maybe TRBD1 (5 bases). The CDR3 has 16 amino acids. Germline V gene lookup returns CDR1 SGHTA and CDR2 FQGNSA. Trimming shortened V by 5 bases and J by 4 bases, and 20 bases separated the two germline ends.

J is TRBJ2-4 and V is TRBV6-6, with 7 bases matching TRBD2. The CDR3 runs 16 residues. With V trimmed by 5 bases and J by 7 bases, 14 bases remained unmatched. Germline V gives CDR1 MNHNY, CDR2 SVGAGI (reference sequence). The CDR3 nucleotides read TGTGCCAGCAGTCGATCACCGGGACTAAAGGGGAACATTCAGTACTTC. This translates into CASSRSPGLKGNIQYF.

V is TRBV6-2 or TRBV6-3 and J is TRBJ1-1, with D unclear. CDR3 length equals 12 residues. V was trimmed by 6 bases and J by 12 bases, leaving 17 bases between them. Germline V gene data show CDR1 as MNHEY and CDR2 as SVGEGT. The CDR3 here is CASSPRMVITFF. Here the CDR3 DNA reads TGTGCCAGCAGCCCCAGGATGGTTATAACTTTCTTT.

This chain links TRBV29-1 with TRBJ1-1, with TRBD1 matching 8 bases. Germline assignment: CDR1 SQVTM and CDR2 ANQGSEA. The V and J ends lost 2 bases and 10 bases, in that order; junction bases with no gene match: 12. The CDR3 is 14 amino acids. This CDR3 is CSVEFPGGEFGAFF. The DNA for the CDR3 is TGCAGCGTTGAATTTCCAGGGGGCGAATTCGGAGCTTTCTTT.